This T cell receptor (beta chain) was profiled in a study of T cells in localized non-small cell lung cancer. General observations from the study: Because only a single region of the tumor was sequenced, heterogeneity remains possible. With higher T cell density in blood came longer overall survival. Adjacent lung had a median roughly 58 of the 100 largest tumor clones. Uninvolved adjacent lung had higher T cell clonality than tumor and all other tissues.

V was pared by 5 bases and J by 4 bases, with 15 bases between. CDR3 length equals 15 residues. Germline CDR1 is MDHEN and CDR2 is SYDVKM. This clone was seen once. Its target is unknown. Measured with immunoSEQ multiplex PCR; TCRdb has only the in-frame clones, and not every one. The sample gives roughly 25,000 clones, approximately 88% of which show up once; over 5% is in the top ten. Sequenced material: PBMCs, taken before any cancer treatment. V and J are TRBV28 and TRBJ2-1; perhaps TRBD2 as D (6 bases). The TCR was taken from a man between 40 and 70 years old with stage II lung adenocarcinoma. CDR3 loop: CASSRAGLAYNEQFF. DNA of the CDR3: TGTGCCAGCAGTCGCGCCGGGCTAGCGTACAATGAGCAGTTCTTC.